Below are 19 T cell receptor beta chains sequenced from a single sample in a study of cytomegalovirus exposure and HLA in healthy donors. Measured with immunoSEQ multiplex PCR; TCRdb has only the in-frame clones, and not every one. The data hold 150,000 or so clones, with around 84% observed a single time. The sample consisted of PBMCs. Receptors originate from a human donor in good health.

CDR3 sequence reads: CASGARLGSSYNEQFF. The CDR3 DNA is TGTGCCAGCGGGGCGCGACTGGGAAGCTCCTACAATGAGCAGTTCTTC. The rearrangement uses TRBV28 and TRBJ2-1; D is perhaps TRBD1 (5 bases). The CDR3 contains 16 residues. Trimming cost V 8 bases and J 0 bases, with 17 bases left between them. Germline V gene lookup returns CDR1 MDHEN and CDR2 SYDVKM.

This clone has a single count. The chain recombines TRBV1 with TRBJ1-1; the D segment call TRBD1 is taken from the table without a DNA check. TRBV1 has pseudogene status. The CDR3 is 15 amino acids. CDR3 residues: CTSSQPDSMNTEAFF. CDR3 bases: TGCACCAGCAGCCAGCCGGACAGCATGAACACTGAAGCTTTCTTT.

The gene calls are TRBV7-2 and TRBJ1-6, with D perhaps TRBD1 (6 bases). This CDR3 has 15 residues. Trimming took 5 bases from V and 9 from J, leaving 17 bases between them. Germline CDR1 and CDR2: SGHTA and FQGNSA. The CDR3 sequence is CASSQWGGGGSPLHF. The CDR3 region has the DNA TGTGCCAGCAGCCAGTGGGGAGGGGGGGGTTCACCCCTCCACTTT.

The chain carries TRBV7-3 and TRBJ2-3; TRBD2 matches at 7 bases. Germline V gene sequence: CDR1 SGHTA, CDR2 FQGTGA. With 2 bases clipped from V and 0 bases from J, the junction kept 8 bases outside the gene matches. CDR3 length: 17 residues. The CDR3 protein is CASSLVGDGGSTDTQYF. The CDR3 nucleotides are TGTGCCAGCAGCTTAGTTGGTGACGGGGGGAGCACAGATACGCAGTATTTT.

The J gene is TRBJ2-5, the V gene TRBV4-1, with D possibly TRBD2 on 6 matching bases. The CDR3 is made up of 14 amino acids. Germline V gene sequence: CDR1 MGHRA, CDR2 YSYEKL. V was clipped by 6 bases and J by 3 bases, with 14 bases between them. CDR3 region: CASSNTGLEETQYF. The CDR3, as DNA: TGCGCCAGCAGTAATACGGGACTCGAAGAGACCCAGTACTTC.

The chain uses TRBV29-1 and TRBJ1-2; D is undetermined. Germline lookup yields CDR1 SQVTM and CDR2 ANQGSEA. V was pared by 8 bases and J by 8 bases, with 15 bases between. CDR3 length: 11 amino acids. CDR3 sequence: CSLISDGGYTF. The CDR3 DNA follows: TGCAGCCTAATAAGCGATGGCGGCTACACCTTC. Based on the CDR3 plus reference TRBV29-1 and TRBJ1-2, the full variable domain is SAVISQKPSRDICQRGTSLTIQCQVDSQVTMMFWYRQQPGQSLTLIATANQGSEATYESGFVIDKFPISRPNLTFSTLTVSNMSPEDSSIYLCSLISDGGYTFGSGTRLTVV.

The chain uses TRBV27 and TRBJ1-5; TRBD1 matches at 10 bases. There are 15 residues in the CDR3. Looked up from germline, CDR1 is MNHEY and CDR2 is SMNVEV (reference sequence). The trim removed 5 bases at V and 4 bases at J, leaving 5 bases unmatched. This CDR3 is CASSRDRGWNQPQHF. The CDR3 DNA follows: TGTGCCAGCAGTCGGGACAGGGGATGGAATCAGCCCCAGCATTTT.

This sequence joins TRBV5-1 and TRBJ2-4; maybe TRBD1 (6 bases). Trimming took off 1 base at V and 6 bases at J, with 14 bases between the two ends. The CDR3 has 15 residues. Germline-derived CDR1 and CDR2 are SGHRS and YFSETQ. CDR3 nucleotides: TGCGCCAGCAGCTTGACGGTGGGGGCCGGAAACATTCAGTACTTC. Protein sequence: CASSLTVGAGNIQYF.

This clone has just a few counts. The V gene is TRBV7-8, the J gene TRBJ2-3, with TRBD2 matching 7 bases. Germline assignment: CDR1 SGHVS and CDR2 FQNEAQ. CDR3 size: 12 residues. Unmatched junction bases numbered 5, after V lost 5 bases and J lost 9 bases. CDR3 region: CASSPVRGTQYF. The CDR3 region has the DNA TGTGCCAGCAGCCCGGTGCGGGGGACGCAGTATTTT.

This sequence joins TRBV10-1 and TRBJ2-2; no firm D call. The CDR3 is 14 amino acids. Per the germline V gene, CDR1 is WNHNN and CDR2 is SYGVQD (reference sequence). The V and J ends lost 2 bases and 3 bases respectively, with 7 bases between them. In nucleotides, the CDR3 is TGCGCCAGCAGTGAGAGGCAGGACACCGGGGAGCTGTTTTTT. Translating it yields CASSERQDTGELFF.

The genes are TRBV5-1 and TRBJ1-2; the D is unclear. From germline, CDR1 is SGHRS and CDR2 YFSETQ. Trimming shortened V by 4 bases and J by 2 bases, and 15 bases separated the two germline ends. The CDR3 sequence is 15 residues long. The CDR3 bases are TGCGCCAGCAGCCCCGACACCAGGCCGAACTATGGCTACACCTTC. Protein sequence: CASSPDTRPNYGYTF.

The genes are TRBV13 and TRBJ2-1; D is possibly TRBD2 (6 bases). CDR1 and CDR2 (germline): PRHDT, FYEKMQ (reference sequence). V was shortened by 5 bases and J by 4 bases, with 18 bases between the two germline ends. This CDR3 contains 16 residues. The CDR3 protein is CASSTNKGLAYNEQFF. The CDR3 DNA reads TGTGCCAGCAGCACCAACAAGGGACTGGCTTACAATGAGCAGTTCTTC.

This clone has only one observation. J is TRBJ2-1 and V is TRBV7-9, with TRBD2 identical over 9 bases. CDR1 SEHNR and CDR2 FQNEAQ come from the germline V gene (reference sequence). This CDR3 contains 14 residues. The junction had 0 bases not matched to a gene; V was cut back by 3 bases and J by 3 bases. The CDR3 region is CASSFSGGYNEQFF. DNA of the CDR3: TGTGCCAGCAGCTTTAGCGGGGGCTACAATGAGCAGTTCTTC. Using reference TRBV7-9 and TRBJ2-1 for the parts outside the CDR3, the full variable domain is DTGVSQNPRHKITKRGQNVTFRCDPISEHNRLYWYRQTLGQGPEFLTYFQNEAQLEKSRLLSDRFSAERPKGSFSTLEIQRTEQGDSAMYLCASSFSGGYNEQFFGPGTRLTVL.

This clone was recorded a few times. The chain recombines TRBV5-5 with TRBJ1-2; D unclear. CDR1 SGHKS and CDR2 YYEKEE come from the germline V gene (reference sequence). V was clipped by 5 bases and J by 0 bases, with 8 bases between them. The CDR3 has 13 residues. The DNA of the CDR3 is TGTGCCAGCAGTGAGTCCTCTAACTATGGCTACACCTTC. This encodes CASSESSNYGYTF.

The J gene is TRBJ1-5, the V gene TRBV4-3, with D uncertain. Trimming removed 0 bases from V and 7 bases from J, with 10 bases in between. The CDR3 has 14 residues. Germline assignment: CDR1 LGHNA and CDR2 YSLEER. The DNA of the CDR3 is TGCGCCAGCAGCCAAGAGAGGGAAGAACAGCCCCAGCATTTT. Translation gives CASSQEREEQPQHF.

The rearrangement uses TRBV4-1 and TRBJ2-1, with a weak D call TRBD2 (7 bases). Germline lookup yields CDR1 MGHRA and CDR2 YSYEKL. The germline V and J ends were trimmed by 3 bases and 2 bases, with 17 bases remaining between them. This CDR3 region has 17 residues. The CDR3 region is CASSHLGRGGPYNEQFF. CDR3 DNA: TGCGCCAGCAGCCACCTAGGGAGGGGGGGGCCCTACAATGAGCAGTTCTTC.

This chain links TRBV30 with TRBJ2-1, with 14 bases fitting TRBD2. V lost 0 bases, J lost 7 bases, and 17 bases stayed unmatched. The CDR3 has 20 residues. Per germline, CDR1 GTSNPN and CDR2 SVGIG (reference sequence). This chain's CDR3 is CAWSVGIFTGLAGGSNEQFF. The CDR3 nucleotides read TGTGCCTGGAGTGTAGGGATCTTTACAGGACTAGCGGGAGGATCGAATGAGCAGTTCTTC.

J is TRBJ1-4 and V is TRBV5-1; 9 nucleotides agree with TRBD1. CDR1 is SGHRS and CDR2 is YFSETQ in the germline V gene. This CDR3 contains 16 residues. The V gene end was trimmed by 4 bases and the J gene end by 5 bases; junction bases not matched to a gene: 9. In nucleotides, the CDR3 is TGCGCCAGCAGCCTTCACAGGGGGCGCGGGAATGAAAAACTGTTTTTT. It yields the protein CASSLHRGRGNEKLFF.

The chain combines TRBV20-1 with TRBJ2-7, with 7 bases aligning to TRBD2. The CDR3 consists of 11 residues. The trim removed 3 bases at V and 11 bases at J, leaving 7 bases unmatched. Germline V gives CDR1 DFQATT, CDR2 SNEGSKA (reference sequence). This CDR3 reads CSARGGSREYF. CDR3 bases: TGCAGTGCTAGGGGGGGGTCCCGGGAGTACTTC.